The clone carrying this TCR beta chain was seen more than once but under ten times. Its antigen remains unknown. The data originate from a study of identical twins. CDR1 is SEHNR, CDR2 FQNEAQ, per germline (reference sequence). V shed 4 bases and J shed 5 bases, with 11 bases lying between them. The CDR3 is 13 residues long. TCRdb re-called the 5' RACE reads through MiXCR, storing one row per CDR3 protein. The sample has about 690,000 distinct CDR3 sequences, roughly 6% seen once; the top ten hold about 1.8%. Overall study results and limits: Carriage of fewer insertions was seen in abundant cord blood beta clonotypes, whereas memory repertoires showed none.

The sequence was obtained from a man between 18 and 29 years old in good health. The chain uses TRBV7-9 and TRBJ2-5; unclear D gene. Sequencing used naive T cells sorted from blood. CDR3: CASSSHLLETQYF. DNA for the CDR3: TGTGCCAGCAGCTCTCATTTGTTGGAGACCCAGTACTTC.